This T cell receptor beta chain was sequenced in a study of vaccination effects on CD4 cells after COVID-19. Germline V gene lookup returns CDR1 GTSNPN and CDR2 SVGIG (reference sequence). Trimming took 5 bases from V and 11 from J; bases not matched to a gene: 7. This CDR3 contains 13 residues. Study-wide results and caveats: Vaccine-induced clones in healthy vaccinees cross-reacted with common cold coronaviruses in only 1 of 255 cases.

Note on this clone: Its antigen remains unidentified.

Under the ViraFEST assay, PBMC were stimulated with viral peptide pools so that antigen-specific CD4+ T cells expanded. Sequencing was performed afterwards. Between days 10 and 11 of culture, CD4+ T cells were separated out. Participants received two doses of either the BNT162b2 or mRNA-1273 vaccine. Vaccinees lacked prior SARS-CoV-2 infection and tested negative for nucleocapsid antibodies. Cultures got half-medium changes with IL-2 on days 3 and 7. Repertoires were generated with immunoSEQ multiplex PCR, while TCRdb's copy carries only in-frame clones and drops some. The data show under 85,000 clones, with around 74% seen just once and 0.85% to 1.2% held by the top ten.

This chain uses TRBV30 with TRBJ1-6; 9 bases align to TRBD1. The source of this sequence is a human donor who received a COVID-19 vaccine. The specimen was CD4+ T cells from PBMCs cultured with HCoV-OC43 spike peptides, collected after COVID-19 vaccination. Indicated subset: HCoV-OC43 spike overlapping peptide pool stimulation. CDR3 coding DNA: TGTGCCTGGTCCGGGACAGGGAAACCACCCCTCCACTTT. As protein: CAWSGTGKPPLHF.